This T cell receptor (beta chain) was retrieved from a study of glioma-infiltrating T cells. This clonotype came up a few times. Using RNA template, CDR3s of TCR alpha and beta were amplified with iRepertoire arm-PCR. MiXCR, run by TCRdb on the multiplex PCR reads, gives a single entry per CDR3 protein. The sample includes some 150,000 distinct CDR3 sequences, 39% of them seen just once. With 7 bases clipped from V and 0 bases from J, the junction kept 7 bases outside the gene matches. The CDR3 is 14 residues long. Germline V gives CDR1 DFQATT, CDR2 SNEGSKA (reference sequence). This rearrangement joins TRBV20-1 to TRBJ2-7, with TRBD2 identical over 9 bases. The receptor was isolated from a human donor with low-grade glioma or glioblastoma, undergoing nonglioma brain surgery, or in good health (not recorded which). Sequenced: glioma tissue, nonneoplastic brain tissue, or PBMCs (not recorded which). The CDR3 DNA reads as TGCAGTGGGACTAGCGTAAGGAGCTCCTACGAGCAGTACTTC. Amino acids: CSGTSVRSSYEQYF.